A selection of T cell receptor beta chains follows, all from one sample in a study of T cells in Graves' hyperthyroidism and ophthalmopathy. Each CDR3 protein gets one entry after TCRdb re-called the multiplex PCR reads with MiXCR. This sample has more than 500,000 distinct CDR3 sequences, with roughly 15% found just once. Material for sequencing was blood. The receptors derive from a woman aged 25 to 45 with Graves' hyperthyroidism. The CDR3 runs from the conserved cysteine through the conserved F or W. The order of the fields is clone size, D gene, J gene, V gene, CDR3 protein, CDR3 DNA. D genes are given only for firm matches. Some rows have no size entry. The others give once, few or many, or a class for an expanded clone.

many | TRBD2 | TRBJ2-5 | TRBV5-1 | CASSFVAGVGETQYF | TGCGCCAGCAGCTTTGTAGCGGGAGTAGGAGAGACCCAGTACTTC
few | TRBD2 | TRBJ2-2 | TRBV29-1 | CSVASGGSWELFF | TGCAGCGTTGCCAGTGGCGGGAGTTGGGAGCTGTTTTTT
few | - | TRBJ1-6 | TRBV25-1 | CASARRVDSPLHF | TGTGCCAGCGCCCGGAGGGTAGATTCACCCCTCCACTTT
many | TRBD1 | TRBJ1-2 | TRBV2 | CASSGQGGANYGYTF | TGTGCCAGCAGTGGACAGGGGGGAGCTAACTATGGCTACACCTTC
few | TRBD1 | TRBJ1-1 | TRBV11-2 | CASSWGTGENTEYFF | TGTGCCAGCAGCTGGGGGACAGGGGAGAACACTGAATACTTCTTT
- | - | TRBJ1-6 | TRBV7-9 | CASSLWDNSYNSPLHF | TGTGCCAGCAGCCTATGGGACAACTCCTATAATTCACCCCTCCACTTT
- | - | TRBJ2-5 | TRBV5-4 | CASSHGTSQETQYF | TGTGCCAGCAGCCACGGAACGAGCCAAGAGACCCAGTACTTC
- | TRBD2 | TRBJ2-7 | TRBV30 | CAWKWTSGSGEQYF | TGTGCCTGGAAGTGGACTAGCGGGAGTGGCGAGCAGTACTTC
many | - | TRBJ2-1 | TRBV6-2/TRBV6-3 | CASSSSRANEQFF | TGTGCCAGCAGTTCATCCAGGGCCAATGAGCAGTTCTTC
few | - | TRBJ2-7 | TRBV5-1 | CASSLGTQGSSYEQYF | TGCGCCAGCAGCTTGGGGACGCAGGGGTCTTCCTACGAGCAGTACTTC
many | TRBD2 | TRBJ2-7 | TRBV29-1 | CSALGLVSYEQYF | TGCAGCGCACTAGGACTAGTCTCCTACGAGCAGTACTTC
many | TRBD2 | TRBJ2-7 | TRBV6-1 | CASSEGTSGSYEQYF | TGTGCCAGCAGTGAAGGGACTAGCGGCTCCTACGAGCAGTACTTC
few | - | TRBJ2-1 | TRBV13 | CASSPGRDTHEQFF | TGTGCCAGCAGCCCAGGCCGGGACACCCATGAGCAGTTCTTC
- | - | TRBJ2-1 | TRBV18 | CASSPYEYEQFF | TGTGCCAGCTCCCCCTATGAATATGAGCAGTTCTTC
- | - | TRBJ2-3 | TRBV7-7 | CANSANWASTDTQYF | TGTGCTAACAGCGCAAACTGGGCTAGCACAGATACGCAGTATTTT
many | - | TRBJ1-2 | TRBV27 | CASSLSIGGRYGYTF | TGTGCCAGCAGTTTATCGATCGGAGGGAGGTATGGCTACACCTTC
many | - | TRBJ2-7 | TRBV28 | CASSRFRAPYEQYF | TGTGCCAGCAGTCGATTCCGGGCCCCCTACGAGCAGTACTTC
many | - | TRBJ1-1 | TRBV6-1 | CASSLDRRQAFF | TGTGCCAGCAGCTTAGACAGGAGGCAAGCTTTCTTT
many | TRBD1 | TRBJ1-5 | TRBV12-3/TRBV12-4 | CASSSDRGYQPQHF | TGTGCCAGCAGTTCGGACAGGGGCTATCAGCCCCAGCATTTT
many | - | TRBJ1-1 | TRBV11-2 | CASTLITGNTEAFF | TGTGCCAGCACCTTAATTACAGGGAACACTGAAGCTTTCTTT
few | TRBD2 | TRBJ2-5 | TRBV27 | CASSSSGSWETQYF | TGTGCCAGCAGTTCTAGCGGCTCATGGGAGACCCAGTACTTC
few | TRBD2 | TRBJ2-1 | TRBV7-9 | CASSPHPGGSNEQFF | TGTGCCAGCAGCCCTCACCCAGGCGGGAGTAATGAGCAGTTCTTC
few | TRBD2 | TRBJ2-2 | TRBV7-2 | CASSLTGTTSRELFF | TGTGCCAGCAGTTTAACCGGGACTACCTCCCGGGAGCTGTTTTTT
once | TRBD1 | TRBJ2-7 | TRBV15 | CATSGKSTGSYEQYF | TGTGCCACCAGCGGAAAGTCGACAGGGTCCTATGAGCAGTACTTC
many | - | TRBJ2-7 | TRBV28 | CASSFGRRANSYGQYF | TGTGCCAGCAGTTTTGGACGCAGGGCAAATTCCTACGGGCAGTACTTC
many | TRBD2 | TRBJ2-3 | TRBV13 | CASSFGLGGDTQYF | TGTGCCAGCAGCTTTGGACTAGGCGGGGATACGCAGTATTTT
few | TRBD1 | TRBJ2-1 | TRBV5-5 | CASRPRTGDLYNEQFF | TGTGCCAGCAGACCCCGGACAGGAGATCTATACAATGAGCAGTTCTTC
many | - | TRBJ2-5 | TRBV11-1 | CASSLGQANQETQYF | TGTGCCAGCAGCTTAGGACAGGCCAACCAAGAGACCCAGTACTTC
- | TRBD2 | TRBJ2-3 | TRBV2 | CASSALAGGPDTQYF | TGTGCCAGCAGTGCCTTAGCGGGAGGGCCAGATACGCAGTATTTT